One sample yielded the 18 T cell receptor beta chains listed below, sequenced in a study of blood T cell repertoires in COVID-19. Using immunoSEQ multiplex PCR, the repertoire was profiled, and TCRdb retains in-frame clones only, with some absent. Of approximately 140,000 clones in the sample, approximately 79% were seen once. The sequenced sample was peripheral blood. These receptor sequences come from a man in his sixties with acute or convalescent COVID-19.

In its sample, this clone was seen once. The chain employs TRBV7-2 and TRBJ2-6, with 7 bases matching TRBD2. This CDR3 is built from 16 residues. CDR1 and CDR2 (germline): SGHTA, FQGNSA. Trimming cost V 3 bases and J 0 bases; bases outside gene matches: 2. The CDR3 sequence: CASSFGGSSGANVLTF. DNA for the CDR3: TGTGCCAGCAGCTTCGGGGGGAGCTCTGGGGCCAACGTCCTGACTTTC. Looking up the rest from reference TRBV7-2 and TRBJ2-6 gives the full variable domain: GAGVSQSPSNKVTEKGKDVELRCDPISGHTALYWYRQSLGQGLEFLIYFQGNSAPDKSGLPSDRFSAERTGGSVSTLTIQRTQQEDSAVYLCASSFGGSSGANVLTFGAGSRLTVL.

The rearrangement uses TRBV11-2 and TRBJ2-5; maybe TRBD2 (5 bases). Germline V lookup: CDR1 SGHAT, CDR2 FQNNGV. V lost 5 bases, J lost 2 bases, and 12 bases lay in between. There are 14 residues in the CDR3. The CDR3 coding sequence is TGTGCCAGCAGCCGCGGGCTATCACAAGAGACCCAGTACTTC. Encoded protein: CASSRGLSQETQYF.

The V gene is TRBV19, the J gene TRBJ2-2, with TRBD1 matching 8 bases. J gave up 3 bases and V 7 bases, and 7 bases lay outside the gene matches. Germline CDR1 LNHDA, CDR2 SQIVND (reference sequence). The CDR3 is 15 amino acids. CDR3 nucleotide sequence: TGTGCCAGTACCTGGCAGGGGGCCTACACCGGGGAGCTGTTTTTT. Its protein is CASTWQGAYTGELFF.

This clone was detected a few times. The rearrangement uses TRBV5-1 and TRBJ1-4; D uncertain. V dropped 2 bases and J dropped 7 bases, with 6 bases sitting between them. The CDR3 spans 12 residues. Germline V gene sequence: CDR1 SGHRS, CDR2 YFSETQ. CDR3 protein: CASSLSGEKLFF. The CDR3, as DNA: TGCGCCAGCAGCTTAAGCGGTGAAAAACTGTTTTTT.

This sequence joins TRBV4-2 and TRBJ1-2; 7 bases match TRBD1. This CDR3 spans 16 amino acids. J was trimmed by 7 bases and V by 0 bases; bases with no gene match: 11. Germline V gives CDR1 LGHNA, CDR2 YNFKEQ. Here the CDR3 reads CASSQDLDRAPGGYTF. The CDR3 DNA follows: TGTGCCAGCAGCCAAGATCTAGACAGGGCCCCGGGTGGCTACACCTTC.

This chain joins TRBV7-2 and TRBJ2-7; D not resolved. The V gene's germline CDR1 is SGHTA and CDR2 FQGNSA. This CDR3 has 12 amino acids. The germline V and J ends were trimmed by 3 bases and 0 bases, with 3 bases remaining between them. CDR3 in amino acids: CASSLSSYEQYF. The CDR3 nucleotides read TGTGCCAGCAGCTTGAGCTCCTACGAGCAGTACTTC.

The chain carries TRBV5-1 and TRBJ1-4; D is unresolved. Per germline, CDR1 SGHRS and CDR2 YFSETQ. The CDR3 consists of 15 residues. V lost 2 bases to trimming and J lost 0 bases, with 8 bases between them. CDR3 amino acids: CASSFERATNEKLFF. The CDR3 DNA follows: TGCGCCAGCAGCTTCGAACGCGCAACTAATGAAAAACTGTTTTTT. The complete variable domain, with remaining parts taken from reference TRBV5-1 and TRBJ1-4, reads KAGVTQTPRYLIKTRGQQVTLSCSPISGHRSVSWYQQTPGQGLQFLFEYFSETQRNKGNFPGRFSGRQFSNSRSEMNVSTLELGDSALYLCASSFERATNEKLFFGSGTQLSVL.

This clone was picked up a small number of times. The chain employs TRBV6-5 and TRBJ1-1; 9 bases map to TRBD1. Germline V gene sequence: CDR1 MNHEY, CDR2 SVGAGI. The CDR3 has 14 amino acids. V trimming: 4 bases; J trimming: 3 bases; junction bases outside the gene matches: 3. The CDR3: CASSSDRGDTEAFF. The CDR3 nucleotides read TGTGCCAGCAGTTCCGACAGGGGGGACACTGAAGCTTTCTTT.

The chain couples TRBV28 to TRBJ2-1; 8 nucleotides agree with TRBD2. The CDR3 has 14 residues. Per germline, CDR1 MDHEN and CDR2 SYDVKM. V trimming: 7 bases; J trimming: 6 bases; junction bases outside the gene matches: 8. The CDR3 sequence is CASTPRTSLNEQFF. DNA of the CDR3: TGTGCCAGCACCCCCCGGACTAGCCTCAATGAGCAGTTCTTC. Full variable domain (remainder filled in from reference TRBV28 and TRBJ2-1): DVKVTQSSRYLVKRTGEKVFLECVQDMDHENMFWYRQDPGLGLRLIYFSYDVKMKEKGDIPEGYSVSREKKERFSLILESASTNQTSMYLCASTPRTSLNEQFFGPGTRLTVL.

V is TRBV19 and J is TRBJ2-7; 10 nucleotides match TRBD1. The CDR3 has 13 residues. Germline CDR1 LNHDA, CDR2 SQIVND (reference sequence). J was trimmed by 3 bases and V by 10 bases; bases with no gene match: 6. The CDR3 DNA follows: TGTGCCACGAACGGACAGGGGGGCTACGAGCAGTACTTC. Its translation: CATNGQGGYEQYF.

The chain employs TRBV7-2 and TRBJ1-3, with D tentatively TRBD1 (6 bases). Per the germline V gene, CDR1 is SGHTA and CDR2 is FQGNSA. There are 12 residues in the CDR3. Between the trimmed V and J ends, which lost 7 bases and 3 bases, there was a span of 7 bases. This chain's CDR3 is CASNRVGNTIYF. The CDR3 DNA follows: TGTGCCAGCAACAGGGTTGGAAACACCATATATTTT.

This rearrangement joins TRBV19 to TRBJ1-2; no clear D. Germline V gene data show CDR1 as LNHDA and CDR2 as SQIVND (reference sequence). The CDR3 covers 14 residues. With 0 bases removed from V and 7 bases from J, the gap between germline ends came to 12 bases. CDR3 DNA: TGTGCCAGTAGTATAGACAGGTCCGGCCTTGGCTACACCTTC. It codes for CASSIDRSGLGYTF.

V is TRBV5-4 and J is TRBJ2-3, with D possibly matching TRBD1 (6 bases). V was trimmed by 4 bases and J by 0 bases, leaving 12 bases between them. The CDR3 loop spans 15 amino acids. Germline V CDR1 and CDR2: SGHNT, YYREEE (reference sequence). CDR3 amino acids: CASSPPTGSTDTQYF. In DNA, the CDR3 is TGTGCCAGCAGCCCCCCCACAGGGAGCACAGATACGCAGTATTTT.

This clone was seen only a few times. This chain connects TRBV2 to TRBJ2-5; D is perhaps TRBD1 (6 bases). V lost 6 bases to trimming and J lost 3 bases, with 23 bases between them. CDR3 length equals 17 residues. The germline CDR1 and CDR2 sequences are SNHLY and FYNNEI. DNA for the CDR3: TGTGCCAGCAGGTTACGGCCGGGACACCCGAGGGAAGAGACCCAGTACTTC. As protein: CASRLRPGHPREETQYF.

V usage is TRBV23-1 and J usage is TRBJ1-1; 8 nucleotides align to TRBD1. TRBV23-1 qualifies as an ORF whose function is uncertain. The CDR3 runs 15 residues. Trimming removed 7 bases from V and 1 base from J; junction bases left unmatched: 8. CDR3 in DNA: TGCGCCAGCACTCTCCGACAGGGGCCGAACACTGAAGCTTTCTTT. The encoded protein is CASTLRQGPNTEAFF.

The chain has TRBV7-2 and TRBJ1-2, with D perhaps matching TRBD1 (6 bases). This CDR3 comprises 14 residues. Trimming cost V 0 bases and J 8 bases, with 13 bases left between them. The germline V gene has CDR1 SGHTA and CDR2 FQGNSA. CDR3 sequence reads: CASSLAQGMGGYTF. The CDR3 DNA reads as TGTGCCAGCAGCTTAGCCCAGGGGATGGGGGGCTACACCTTC.

This sequence joins TRBV27 and TRBJ2-2; 7 bases are a match to TRBD2. Germline trimming cut 9 bases from V and 7 bases from J; bases unmatched to any gene: 11. The V gene's germline CDR1 is MNHEY and CDR2 SMNVEV (reference sequence). This CDR3 region has 14 residues. The DNA for the CDR3 is TGTGCCAGTTGGCCGGCGGGAGTAGGCGGGGAGCTGTTTTTT. It is translated as CASWPAGVGGELFF.

The chain links TRBV2 to TRBJ2-5; 8 positions match TRBD2. V lost 7 bases and J lost 1; bases outside the gene matches: 5. Germline CDR1 and CDR2: SNHLY and FYNNEI. There are 14 residues in the CDR3. CDR3 amino acids: CASMVAGIQETQYF. Written as DNA, the CDR3 is TGTGCCAGCATGGTAGCGGGGATCCAAGAGACCCAGTACTTC.